This T cell receptor (beta chain) originates from a study of siplizumab effects on memory and regulatory T cells. The CDR3 totals 13 residues. CDR1 is GTSNPN, CDR2 SVGIG, per germline (reference sequence). The V gene lost 4 bases and the J gene lost 4 bases, with 11 bases spanning the gap. Data came from immunoSEQ multiplex PCR; TCRdb stores just in-frame clones and leaves some out. The data hold tens of thousands of clones, with approximately 93% observed a single time. The receptor was isolated from a human donor in good health. What was sequenced was CD8+ T cells sorted from blood. V usage is TRBV30 and J usage is TRBJ1-5; D gene unclear. The CDR3 reads CAWTGPGNQPQHF. The CDR3 bases are TGTGCCTGGACCGGCCCGGGGAATCAGCCCCAGCATTTT. The variable domain in full, with the rest retrieved from reference TRBV30 and TRBJ1-5, is SQTIHQWPATLVQPVGSPLSLECTVEGTSNPNLYWYRQAAGRGLQLLFYSVGIGQISSEVPQNLSASRPQDRQFILSSKKLLLSDSGFYLCAWTGPGNQPQHFGDGTRLSIL.